Listed below are T cell receptor beta chains from one sample, sequenced in a study of T cell responses to AZD1222 COVID-19 vaccine. Sequenced by immunoSEQ multiplex PCR; TCRdb stores in-frame clones only, minus some. The table shows 96,000 or so clones, with roughly nine tenths occurring only once. This sample comprised peripheral blood, obtained on day 0 of AZD1222 vaccination. The receptor set was obtained from an adult in good health. Each CDR3 is given with its conserved first and last residue. A D gene is named only where the DNA matches it firmly. The size of a clone is reported for some rows only, either as once, few or many, or as a class for expanded clones.

D gene	V gene	clone size	J gene	CDR3 protein	CDR3 DNA
-	TRBV4-3	-	TRBJ2-7	CASSPEDGYPYEQYF	TGCGCCAGCAGCCCAGAGGACGGGTATCCCTACGAGCAGTACTTC
-	TRBV29-1	-	TRBJ2-6	CSVARAGSSGANVLTF	TGCAGCGTTGCTAGGGCAGGAAGCTCTGGGGCCAACGTCCTGACTTTC
TRBD1	TRBV27	-	TRBJ2-2	CASLRWTGNTGELFF	TGTGCCAGCCTTCGATGGACAGGGAACACCGGGGAGCTGTTTTTT
-	TRBV6-1	-	TRBJ2-1	CASSARGGGSVNEQFF	TGTGCCAGCAGTGCGAGAGGGGGGGGGTCAGTCAATGAGCAGTTCTTC
TRBD1	TRBV5-1	-	TRBJ2-7	CASTKLDRGSEQYF	TGCGCCAGCACTAAATTGGACAGGGGTAGCGAGCAGTACTTC
-	TRBV7-8	-	TRBJ1-2	CASSLQGLDGYTF	TGTGCCAGCAGCCTTCAGGGTCTGGATGGCTACACCTTC
TRBD1	TRBV24-1	-	TRBJ2-1	CATSDLGRDRHNEQFF	TGTGCCACCAGTGATTTAGGCCGGGACAGACACAATGAGCAGTTCTTC
-	TRBV7-9	-	TRBJ1-5	CASSLGGFQPQHF	TGTGCCAGCAGCTTAGGGGGCTTTCAGCCCCAGCATTTT
-	TRBV3-1/TRBV3-2	once	TRBJ2-7	CASSQVRRLGYHEQYF	TGTGCCAGCAGCCAAGTAAGGCGCTTGGGGTACCACGAGCAGTACTTC
TRBD1	TRBV18	-	TRBJ1-3	CASSQGTGASGNTIYF	TGTGCCAGCTCACAGGGGACAGGAGCCTCTGGAAACACCATATATTTT
-	TRBV19	-	TRBJ1-5	CASSHSPGHLGGSNQPQHF	TGTGCCAGTAGTCACTCCCCGGGACACCTTGGGGGAAGCAATCAGCCCCAGCATTTT
-	TRBV27	-	TRBJ2-2	CASSSVGELFF	TGTGCCAGCAGTTCTGTCGGGGAGCTGTTTTTT
-	TRBV6-5	-	TRBJ1-6	CASSYSTAANSPLHF	TGTGCCAGCAGTTACTCGACAGCTGCTAATTCACCCCTCCACTTT
-	TRBV7-2	once	TRBJ2-3	CASSLVQGSTDMQYF	TGTGCCAGCAGCTTAGTGCAGGGGAGCACAGATATGCAGTATTTT
TRBD2	TRBV11-2	-	TRBJ2-4	CASSLGRLAELAKNIQYF	TGTGCCAGCAGCTTGGGACGGCTAGCGGAGTTAGCCAAAAACATTCAGTACTTC
-	TRBV13	-	TRBJ2-7	CASSLNRQSYEQYF	TGTGCCAGCAGCTTAAACAGACAGTCCTACGAGCAGTACTTC
TRBD2	TRBV3-1/TRBV3-2	few	TRBJ2-2	CASSQQRLASEELFF	TGTGCCAGCAGCCAACAACGACTAGCGTCTGAGGAGCTGTTTTTT
TRBD2	TRBV6-4	-	TRBJ2-7	CASSEWSGSNEQYF	TGTGCCAGCAGTGAGTGGAGCGGGAGTAACGAGCAGTACTTC
-	TRBV6-1	once	TRBJ1-4	CASSELVGATNEKLFF	TGTGCCAGCAGTGAGCTGGTCGGTGCAACTAATGAAAAACTGTTTTTT
TRBD2	TRBV19	-	TRBJ2-1	CASSELAGVSYNEQFF	TGTGCCAGTAGTGAGTTAGCGGGAGTGTCCTACAATGAGCAGTTCTTC
-	TRBV18	-	TRBJ2-7	CASSPPSTRSPYEQYF	TGTGCCAGCTCACCACCCAGCACTAGATCACCCTACGAGCAGTACTTC
-	TRBV7-8	-	TRBJ2-6	CASRRNFDRVSGANVLTF	TGTGCCAGCAGACGTAATTTTGACAGAGTCTCTGGGGCCAACGTCCTGACTTTC
-	TRBV11-2	-	TRBJ1-2	CASSLLSGYYGYTF	TGTGCCAGCAGCCTACTGTCCGGGTACTATGGCTACACCTTC
-	TRBV28	-	TRBJ2-1	CASRSTGGDSYNEQFF	TGTGCCAGCAGAAGCACAGGGGGGGATTCCTACAATGAGCAGTTCTTC
-	TRBV27	-	TRBJ2-1	CASRLYQTMLGLPSPNEQFF	TGTGCCAGCAGGCTTTATCAGACCATGCTAGGACTTCCCAGCCCCAATGAGCAGTTCTTC
-	TRBV5-4	-	TRBJ2-7	CASSREGGSSYEQYF	TGTGCCAGCAGCCGAGAGGGGGGGTCCTCCTACGAGCAGTACTTC
TRBD2	TRBV5-1	-	TRBJ2-7	CASSGGLAGGQYF	TGCGCCAGCAGCGGGGGACTAGCGGGAGGGCAGTACTTC
TRBD1	TRBV10-3	-	TRBJ2-6	CAINRRDRGSGANVLTF	TGTGCCATCAATCGCCGGGACAGGGGATCTGGGGCCAACGTCCTGACTTTC
-	TRBV14	-	TRBJ2-6	CASSQAPGGWGSGANVLTF	TGTGCCAGCAGCCAAGCCCCAGGTGGATGGGGCTCTGGGGCCAACGTCCTGACTTTC
TRBD1	TRBV28	-	TRBJ2-7	CASSLRGGVHEQYF	TGTGCCAGCAGCCTCCGAGGGGGCGTCCACGAGCAGTACTTC
-	TRBV30	once	TRBJ2-5	CAWSVNQETQYF	TGTGCCTGGAGTGTGAATCAAGAGACCCAGTACTTC
TRBD1	TRBV24-1	-	TRBJ2-2	CATSDPGTGWAGELFF	TGTGCCACCAGTGACCCAGGGACAGGGTGGGCCGGGGAGCTGTTTTTT
-	TRBV27	-	TRBJ2-7	CASSFRPDGGPYEQYF	TGTGCCAGCAGTTTCCGCCCGGACGGGGGTCCCTACGAGCAGTACTTC
-	TRBV5-5	-	TRBJ1-2	CASSQEDGWDYTF	TGTGCCAGCAGCCAGGAGGACGGATGGGACTACACCTTC
-	TRBV7-2	-	TRBJ2-5	CASSPGANQETQYF	TGTGCCAGCAGCCCGGGGGCGAATCAAGAGACCCAGTACTTC
-	TRBV10-3	-	TRBJ2-3	CAISESGSTDTQYF	TGTGCCATCAGTGAGTCCGGGAGCACAGATACGCAGTATTTT
-	TRBV24-1	-	TRBJ2-5	CATSAGETQYF	TGTGCCACCTCCGCGGGGGAGACCCAGTACTTC
TRBD2	TRBV5-8	-	TRBJ2-3	CASSLGTSGRVETDTQYF	TGTGCCAGCAGCTTGGGGACTAGCGGGAGGGTGGAGACAGATACGCAGTATTTT